What follows describes a single T cell receptor beta chain. Germline loops: CDR1 LNHDA, CDR2 SQIVND (reference sequence). V was shortened by 5 bases and J by 6 bases, with 10 bases between the two germline ends. This CDR3 is built from 12 residues. The record originates from a study of blood T cell repertoires in COVID-19. At the level of the study: Researchers got acute and convalescent COVID-19 samples from the United States, Italy and Spain.

Data came from immunoSEQ multiplex PCR; TCRdb stores just in-frame clones and leaves some out. The table lists 100,000 to 150,000 clones, 75% to 90% of them singletons. In terms of age and location, participants ranged from roughly 18 to 95 years and lived in about 25 US areas. V gene TRBV19 combines with J gene TRBJ1-2; no clear D. Sequenced sample: PBMCs or T cells enriched from blood (not recorded which). This sequence originates from a woman in her 50s who had recovered from COVID-19. The CDR3 nucleotides read TGTGCCAGTAGTCGCGTAAAGAATGGCTACACCTTC. It specifies CASSRVKNGYTF.